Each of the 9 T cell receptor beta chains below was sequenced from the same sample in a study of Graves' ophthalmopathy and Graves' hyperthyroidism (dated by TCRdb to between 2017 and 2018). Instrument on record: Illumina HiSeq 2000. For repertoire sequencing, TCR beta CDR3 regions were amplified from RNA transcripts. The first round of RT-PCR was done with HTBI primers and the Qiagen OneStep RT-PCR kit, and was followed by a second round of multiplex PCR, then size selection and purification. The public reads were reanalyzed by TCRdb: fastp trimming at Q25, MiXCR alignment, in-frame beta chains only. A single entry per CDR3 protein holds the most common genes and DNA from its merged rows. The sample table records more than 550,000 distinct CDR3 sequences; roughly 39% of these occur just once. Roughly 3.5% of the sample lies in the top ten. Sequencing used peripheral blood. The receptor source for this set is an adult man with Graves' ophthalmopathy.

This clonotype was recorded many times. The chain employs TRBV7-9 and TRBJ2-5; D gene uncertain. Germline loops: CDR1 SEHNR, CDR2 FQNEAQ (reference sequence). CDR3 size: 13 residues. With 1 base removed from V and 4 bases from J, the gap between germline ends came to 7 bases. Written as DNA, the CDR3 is TGTGCCAGCAGCTTAGGGGCCGCAGAGACCCAGTACTTC. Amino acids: CASSLGAAETQYF. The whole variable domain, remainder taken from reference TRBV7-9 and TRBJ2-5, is DTGVSQNPRHKITKRGQNVTFRCDPISEHNRLYWYRQTLGQGPEFLTYFQNEAQLEKSRLLSDRFSAERPKGSFSTLEIQRTEQGDSAMYLCASSLGAAETQYFGPGTRLLVL.

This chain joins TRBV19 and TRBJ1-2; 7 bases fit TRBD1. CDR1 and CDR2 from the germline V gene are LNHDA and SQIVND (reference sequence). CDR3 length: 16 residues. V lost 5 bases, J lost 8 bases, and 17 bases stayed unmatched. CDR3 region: CASSPTSSTGVRGYTF. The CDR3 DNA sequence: TGTGCCAGTAGTCCCACCTCCTCTACAGGGGTCAGAGGCTACACCTTC.

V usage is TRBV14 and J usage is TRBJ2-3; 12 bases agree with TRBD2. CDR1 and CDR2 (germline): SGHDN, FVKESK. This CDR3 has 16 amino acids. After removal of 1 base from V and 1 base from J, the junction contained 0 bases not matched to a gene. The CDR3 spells CASSQGTSGGTDTQYF. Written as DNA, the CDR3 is TGTGCCAGCAGCCAAGGGACTAGCGGGGGCACAGATACGCAGTATTTT.

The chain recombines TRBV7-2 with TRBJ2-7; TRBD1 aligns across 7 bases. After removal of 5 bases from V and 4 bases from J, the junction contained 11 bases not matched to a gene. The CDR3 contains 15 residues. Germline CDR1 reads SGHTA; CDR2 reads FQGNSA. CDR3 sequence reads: CASSLQTGLLYEQYF. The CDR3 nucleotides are TGTGCCAGCAGCCTCCAGACAGGGTTATTGTACGAGCAGTACTTC.

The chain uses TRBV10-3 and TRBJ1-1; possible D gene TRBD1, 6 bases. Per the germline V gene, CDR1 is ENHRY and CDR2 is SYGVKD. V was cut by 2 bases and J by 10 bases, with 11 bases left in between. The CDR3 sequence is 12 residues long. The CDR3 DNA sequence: TGTGCCATCAGTGAGCAGGGGTCAGGAGCTTTCTTT. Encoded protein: CAISEQGSGAFF.

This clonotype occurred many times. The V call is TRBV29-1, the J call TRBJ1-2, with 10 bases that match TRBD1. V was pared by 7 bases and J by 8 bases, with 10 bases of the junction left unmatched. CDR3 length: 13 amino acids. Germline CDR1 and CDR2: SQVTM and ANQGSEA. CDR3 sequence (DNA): TGCAGCGCTCAATTGACAGGGGGCGCGGGCTACACCTTC. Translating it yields CSAQLTGGAGYTF.

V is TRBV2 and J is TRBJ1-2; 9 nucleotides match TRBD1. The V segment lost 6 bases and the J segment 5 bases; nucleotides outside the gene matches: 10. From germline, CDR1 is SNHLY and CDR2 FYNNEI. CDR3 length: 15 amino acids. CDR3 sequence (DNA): TGTGCCAGCAGATTTACTCCCGGGACAGGGTATGGCTACACCTTC. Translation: CASRFTPGTGYGYTF.

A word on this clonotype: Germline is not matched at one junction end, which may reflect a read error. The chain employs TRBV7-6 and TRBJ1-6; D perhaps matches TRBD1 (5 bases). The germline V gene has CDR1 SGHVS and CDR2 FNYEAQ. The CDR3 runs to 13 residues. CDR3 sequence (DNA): TGTGCCGGCAGCCAGGGATGGGATTCACCCCTCCACTTT. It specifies CAGSQGWDSPLHF.

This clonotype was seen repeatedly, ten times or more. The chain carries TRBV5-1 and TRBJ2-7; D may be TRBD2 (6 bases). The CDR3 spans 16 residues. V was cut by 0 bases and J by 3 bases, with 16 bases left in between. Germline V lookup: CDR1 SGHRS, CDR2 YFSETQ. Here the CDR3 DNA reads TGCGCCAGCAGCTTGGCTGGAGGGAATGGAATCTACGAGCAGTACTTC. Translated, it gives CASSLAGGNGIYEQYF. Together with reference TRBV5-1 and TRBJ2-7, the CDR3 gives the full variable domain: KAGVTQTPRYLIKTRGQQVTLSCSPISGHRSVSWYQQTPGQGLQFLFEYFSETQRNKGNFPGRFSGRQFSNSRSEMNVSTLELGDSALYLCASSLAGGNGIYEQYFGPGTRLTVT.